These 5 T cell receptor beta chains came from one sample sequenced in a study of blood T cell repertoires in COVID-19 (dated by TCRdb to the early 2020s). The library was prepared using the immunoSEQ multiplex PCR assay. TCRdb holds this immuneACCESS table with in-frame rearrangements only. Some clones are missing; in checked studies, unresolved V genes explain under half, and the rest has no known cause. Present in this sample are 400,000 or so clones, approximately 90% of which were seen just once. The leading ten clones occupy around 1.1% of the sample. The sequenced material came from PBMCs or T cells enriched from blood (not recorded which). These TCRs come from a man aged 30 to 45 who had recovered from COVID-19.

The genes are TRBV20-1 and TRBJ2-3; possibly TRBD2 for D (6 bases). V lost 3 bases and J 2 bases, leaving 18 bases between the germline ends. This CDR3 contains 16 residues. Germline assignment: CDR1 DFQATT and CDR2 SNEGSKA (reference sequence). The CDR3 region has the DNA TGCAGTGCTAGTTCCTTAGCGGAGCACTTCACAGATACGCAGTATTTT. This encodes CSASSLAEHFTDTQYF.

The V gene is TRBV28, the J gene TRBJ2-3, with 10 positions matching TRBD2. Germline trimming cut 4 bases from V and 0 bases from J; bases unmatched to any gene: 7. The CDR3 contains 17 residues. CDR1 and CDR2 (germline): MDHEN, SYDVKM. DNA for the CDR3: TGTGCCAGCAGTTCTATCTGGACTAGCGGTAGCACAGATACGCAGTATTTT. Encoded protein: CASSSIWTSGSTDTQYF.

V is TRBV2 and J is TRBJ2-7; the match to TRBD1 covers 8 bases. CDR1 and CDR2 from the germline V gene are SNHLY and FYNNEI. This CDR3 spans 15 amino acids. Trimming took 7 bases from V and 4 from J; bases not matched to a gene: 12. The CDR3 DNA sequence: TGTGCCAGCAAACCTCTACAGGGGGTGGTGTACGAGCAGTACTTC. This encodes CASKPLQGVVYEQYF.

For the CDR3, the DNA is TGTGCCAGCTCACCCTGGGAGAATCAGCCCCAGCATTTT. This gives the protein CASSPWENQPQHF. The chain combines TRBV18 with TRBJ1-5; unclear D gene. The CDR3 is made up of 13 amino acids. The germline V gene has CDR1 KGHSH and CDR2 LQKENI. V was clipped by 3 bases and J by 4 bases, with 7 bases between them.

The V and J genes are TRBV2 and TRBJ2-7, with 7 bases aligning to TRBD1. Germline V gene lookup returns CDR1 SNHLY and CDR2 FYNNEI. CDR3 length: 13 residues. The junction had 8 bases not matched to a gene; V was cut back by 10 bases and J by 2 bases. As DNA, the CDR3 is TGTGCCACCCAAAGGGGGCAGCCCTACGAGCAGTACTTC. It translates to CATQRGQPYEQYF.